This T cell receptor (beta chain) is from a study of shared clonotypes between healthy human individuals. Study overall: The composition of the donors was two women and a few men aged 18 to 49. Used for every donor were three CD4 naive, three CD4 memory, two CD8 naive and one CD8 memory plate. Findings of the study overall: In general, naive subsets displayed greater estimated richness than memory subsets did. Rarefaction exposed incomplete sorted-subset sequencing despite large depth.

With regard to this clone: Its antigen remains unknown. Distinct nucleotide sequences in the sample also encode this CDR3.

Positive CCR7 selection of CD45RO-negative cells yielded the naive CD8 cells, and terminally differentiated effector memory CD45RA+ cells were excluded. The J segment lost 3 bases and the V segment lost 3 bases, leaving 4 bases of the junction unmatched. CDR1 is LNHDA and CDR2 is SQIVND in the germline V gene (reference sequence). This CDR3 is built from 14 residues. Sequencing was performed with immunoSEQ multiplex PCR; in TCRdb, only in-frame clones are kept and a portion is missing. Of about 2.1 million clones in the sample, about 92% were seen once. The chain joins TRBV19 to TRBJ2-7; 8 bases agree with TRBD2. The TCR was taken from a man between 18 and 35 years old in good health. Some clones in this sample may be carry-over from other donors' samples. The sequenced sample consisted of naive CD8+ T cells from PBMCs. The CDR3 loop is CASSIGLAGYEQYF. The DNA of the CDR3 is TGTGCCAGTAGTATTGGGCTAGCGGGCTACGAGCAGTACTTC.